This T cell receptor beta chain was captured in a study of T-cell reconstitution after alpha-beta-depleted transplantation in children. This clonotype was recorded many times. Antigen unknown. In germline, CDR1 is SQVTM, CDR2 ANQGSEA. The CDR3 extends over 12 amino acids. The ends lost 7 bases at V and 6 bases at J; junction bases unmatched: 6. Unique molecular identifiers were used to barcode this TCRbeta library. TCRdb reprocessed the PCR reads via MiXCR and lists one record per CDR3 protein. The table has under 850,000 distinct CDR3 sequences, less than 15% seen once. Study results and limitations: From newly produced T cells came most of the T-cell counts and diversity one year after transplant.

This chain connects TRBV29-1 to TRBJ1-1, with TRBD1 identical over 9 bases. The sequence came from a girl aged 2-10 years with congenital amegakaryocytic thrombocytopenia, due to receive a stem cell transplant. Sequencing was performed on PBMCs, taken before TCRalphabeta/CD19-depleted stem cell transplant. CDR3 residues: CSADRGEAEAFF. The DNA for the CDR3 is TGCAGCGCTGACAGGGGGGAGGCTGAAGCTTTCTTT.